This T cell receptor (beta chain) was sequenced during a study of CD8 T cells in ankylosing spondylitis. Whole-study results and caveats: Prior work had noted some motif variants in reactive arthritis blood and synovial fluid.

This clonotype has only a few counts. What it recognizes is unknown. In germline, CDR1 is DFQATT, CDR2 SNEGSKA (reference sequence). The CDR3 consists of 13 residues. With 5 bases removed from V and 2 bases from J, the gap between germline ends came to 13 bases. Each CDR3 protein gets one entry after TCRdb re-called the 5' RACE reads with MiXCR. The repertoire consists of 30,000 to 45,000 distinct CDR3 sequences, with about 17% occurring once and the leading ten covering over 45%. This TCR came from a male donor with ankylosing spondylitis or in good health (not recorded which). Sequenced material: blood. The chain joins TRBV20-1 to TRBJ2-7; TRBD1 might be the D (6 bases). CDR3 DNA: TGCAGTGCTCCCAGGGGAGTAACCTACGAGCAGTACTTC. Its protein product is CSAPRGVTYEQYF.